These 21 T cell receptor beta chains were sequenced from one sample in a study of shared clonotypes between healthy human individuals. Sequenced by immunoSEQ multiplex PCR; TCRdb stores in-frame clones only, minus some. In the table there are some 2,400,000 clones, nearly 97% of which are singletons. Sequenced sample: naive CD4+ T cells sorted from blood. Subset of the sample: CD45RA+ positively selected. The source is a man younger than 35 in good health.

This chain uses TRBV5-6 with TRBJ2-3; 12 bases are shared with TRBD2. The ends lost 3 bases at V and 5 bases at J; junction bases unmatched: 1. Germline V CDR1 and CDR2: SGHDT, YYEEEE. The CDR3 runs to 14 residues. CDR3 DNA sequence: TGTGCCAGCAGCTCGACTAGCGGGGGAGATACGCAGTATTTT. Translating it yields CASSSTSGGDTQYF.

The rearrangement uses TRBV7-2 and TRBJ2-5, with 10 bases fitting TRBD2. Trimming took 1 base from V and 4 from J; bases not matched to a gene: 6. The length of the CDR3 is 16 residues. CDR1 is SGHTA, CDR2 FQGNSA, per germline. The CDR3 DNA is TGTGCCAGCAGCTTAGGGGCTAGCGGGGGTACAGAGACCCAGTACTTC. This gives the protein CASSLGASGGTETQYF.

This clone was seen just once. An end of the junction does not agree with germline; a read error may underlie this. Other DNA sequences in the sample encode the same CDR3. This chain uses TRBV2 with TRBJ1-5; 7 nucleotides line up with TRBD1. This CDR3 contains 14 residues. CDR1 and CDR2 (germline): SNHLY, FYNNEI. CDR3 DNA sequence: TGTGCCAGCGGTGACAGGGTCGGCAATCAGCCCCAGCATTTT. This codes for CASGDRVGNQPQHF.

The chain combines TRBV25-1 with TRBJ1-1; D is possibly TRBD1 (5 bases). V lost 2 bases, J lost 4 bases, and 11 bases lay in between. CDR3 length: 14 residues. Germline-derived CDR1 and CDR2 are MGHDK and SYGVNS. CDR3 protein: CASSERGRRTEAFF. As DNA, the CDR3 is TGTGCCAGCAGTGAAAGGGGTAGGCGCACTGAAGCTTTCTTT.

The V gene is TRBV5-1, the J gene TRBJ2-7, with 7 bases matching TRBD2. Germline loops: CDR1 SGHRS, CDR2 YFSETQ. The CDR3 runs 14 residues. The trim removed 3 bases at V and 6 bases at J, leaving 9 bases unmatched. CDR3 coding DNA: TGCGCCAGCAGCTGGGGAGGGGAAGTGGGCGAGCAGTACTTC. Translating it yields CASSWGGEVGEQYF.

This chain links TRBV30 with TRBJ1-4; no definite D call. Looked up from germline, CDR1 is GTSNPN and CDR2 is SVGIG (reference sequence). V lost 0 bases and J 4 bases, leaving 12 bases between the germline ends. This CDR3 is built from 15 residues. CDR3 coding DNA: TGTGCCTGGAGTGTCGTCGGGCCGGTTAATGAAAAACTGTTTTTT. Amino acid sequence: CAWSVVGPVNEKLFF.

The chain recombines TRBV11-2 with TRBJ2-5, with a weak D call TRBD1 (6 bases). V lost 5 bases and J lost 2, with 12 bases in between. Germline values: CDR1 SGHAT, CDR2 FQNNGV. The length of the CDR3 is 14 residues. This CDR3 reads CASSRRDKQETQYF. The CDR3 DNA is TGTGCCAGCAGCCGCCGGGACAAACAAGAGACCCAGTACTTC.

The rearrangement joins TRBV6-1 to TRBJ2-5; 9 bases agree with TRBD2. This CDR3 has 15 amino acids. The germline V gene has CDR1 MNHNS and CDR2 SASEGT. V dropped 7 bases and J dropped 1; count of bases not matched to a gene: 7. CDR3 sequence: CASTLFSGGQETQYF. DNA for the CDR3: TGTGCCAGCACTCTATTTAGCGGGGGCCAAGAGACCCAGTACTTC.

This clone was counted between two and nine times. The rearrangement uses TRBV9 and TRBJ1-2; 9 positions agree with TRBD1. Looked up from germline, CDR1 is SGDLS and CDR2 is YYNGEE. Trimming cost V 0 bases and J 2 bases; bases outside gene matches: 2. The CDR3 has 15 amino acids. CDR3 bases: TGTGCCAGCAGCGTAGAGGGGACAGGGAACTATGGCTACACCTTC. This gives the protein CASSVEGTGNYGYTF.

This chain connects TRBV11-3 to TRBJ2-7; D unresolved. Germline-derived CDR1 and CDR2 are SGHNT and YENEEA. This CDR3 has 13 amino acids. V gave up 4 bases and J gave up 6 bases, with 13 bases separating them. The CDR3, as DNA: TGTGCCAGCAGCTATGAGCCTGGGCGCGAGCAGTACTTC. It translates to CASSYEPGREQYF.

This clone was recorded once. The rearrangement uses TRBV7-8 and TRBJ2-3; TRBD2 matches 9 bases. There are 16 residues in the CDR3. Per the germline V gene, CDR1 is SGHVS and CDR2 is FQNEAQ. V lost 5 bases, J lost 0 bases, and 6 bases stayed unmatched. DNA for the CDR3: TGTGCCAGCAGCGATAGCGGGAGTGCTAGCACAGATACGCAGTATTTT. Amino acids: CASSDSGSASTDTQYF.

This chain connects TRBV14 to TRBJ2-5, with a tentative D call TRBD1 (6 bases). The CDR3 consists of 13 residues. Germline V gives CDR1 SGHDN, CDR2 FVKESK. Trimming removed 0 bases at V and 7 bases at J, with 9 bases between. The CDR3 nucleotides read TGTGCCAGCAGCCAAGATCGAGGGGGGACCCAGTACTTC. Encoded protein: CASSQDRGGTQYF. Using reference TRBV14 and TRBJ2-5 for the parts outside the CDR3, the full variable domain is EAGVTQFPSHSVIEKGQTVTLRCDPISGHDNLYWYRRVMGKEIKFLLHFVKESKQDESGMPNNRFLAERTGGTYSTLKVQPAELEDSGVYFCASSQDRGGTQYFGPGTRLLVL.

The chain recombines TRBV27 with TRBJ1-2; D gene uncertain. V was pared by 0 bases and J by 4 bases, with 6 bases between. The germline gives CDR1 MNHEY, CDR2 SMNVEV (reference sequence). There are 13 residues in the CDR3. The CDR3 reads CASSLSSLYGYTF. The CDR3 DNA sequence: TGTGCCAGCAGTTTATCCTCCCTCTATGGCTACACCTTC.

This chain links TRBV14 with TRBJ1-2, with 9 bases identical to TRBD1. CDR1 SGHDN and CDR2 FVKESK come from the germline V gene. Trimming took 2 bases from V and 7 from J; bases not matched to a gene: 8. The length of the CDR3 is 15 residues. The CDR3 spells CASSQLFTGGGGYTF. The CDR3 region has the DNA TGTGCCAGCAGCCAACTCTTTACAGGGGGCGGTGGCTACACCTTC. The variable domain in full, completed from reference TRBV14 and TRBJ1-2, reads EAGVTQFPSHSVIEKGQTVTLRCDPISGHDNLYWYRRVMGKEIKFLLHFVKESKQDESGMPNNRFLAERTGGTYSTLKVQPAELEDSGVYFCASSQLFTGGGGYTFGSGTRLTVV.

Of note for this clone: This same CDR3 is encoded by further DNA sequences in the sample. CDR3 DNA: TGTGCCACCAGCAGAGATCCCGGGGATAGCTCCTACAATGAGCAGTTCTTC. Translation gives CATSRDPGDSSYNEQFF. The chain links TRBV15 to TRBJ2-1; maybe TRBD2 (5 bases). This CDR3 comprises 17 residues. Germline V gene lookup returns CDR1 LNHNV and CDR2 YYDKDF (reference sequence). V was shortened by 0 bases and J by 0 bases, with 12 bases between the two germline ends.

The CDR3 nucleotides are TGTGCCAGCAGCCCGGGACTAGCGAGCACAGATACGCAGTATTTT. Its protein is CASSPGLASTDTQYF. The chain is built from TRBV6-5 and TRBJ2-3; TRBD2 aligns across 10 bases. This CDR3 has 15 amino acids. CDR1 and CDR2 from the germline V gene are MNHEY and SVGAGI. Trimming took 6 bases from V and 0 from J; bases not matched to a gene: 3.

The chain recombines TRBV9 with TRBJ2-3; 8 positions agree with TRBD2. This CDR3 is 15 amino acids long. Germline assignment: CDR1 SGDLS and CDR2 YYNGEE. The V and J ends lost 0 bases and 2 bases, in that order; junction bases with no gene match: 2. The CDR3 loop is CASSVAGGHTDTQYF. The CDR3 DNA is TGTGCCAGCAGCGTAGCGGGGGGGCACACAGATACGCAGTATTTT.

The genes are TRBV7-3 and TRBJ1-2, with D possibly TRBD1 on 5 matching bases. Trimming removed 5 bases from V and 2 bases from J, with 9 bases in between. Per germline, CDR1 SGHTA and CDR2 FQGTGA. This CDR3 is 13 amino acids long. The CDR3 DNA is TGTGCCAGCAGCAAGGGGCAAAACTATGGCTACACCTTC. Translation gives CASSKGQNYGYTF.

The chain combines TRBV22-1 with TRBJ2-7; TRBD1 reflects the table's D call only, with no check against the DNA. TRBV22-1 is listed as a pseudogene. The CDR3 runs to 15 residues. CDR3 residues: CPGRPGTGCSYEQYF. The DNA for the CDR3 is TGTCCTGGGAGGCCCGGGACAGGATGTTCCTACGAGCAGTACTTC.

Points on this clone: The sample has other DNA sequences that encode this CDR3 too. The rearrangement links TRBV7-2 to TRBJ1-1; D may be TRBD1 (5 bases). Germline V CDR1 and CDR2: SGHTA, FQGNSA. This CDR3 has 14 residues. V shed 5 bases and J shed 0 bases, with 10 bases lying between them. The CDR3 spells CASSPPGLNTEAFF. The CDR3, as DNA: TGTGCCAGCAGCCCTCCAGGGTTGAACACTGAAGCTTTCTTT.

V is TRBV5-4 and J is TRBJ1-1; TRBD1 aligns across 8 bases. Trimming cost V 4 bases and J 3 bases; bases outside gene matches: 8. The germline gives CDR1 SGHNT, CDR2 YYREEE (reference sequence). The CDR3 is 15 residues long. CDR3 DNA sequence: TGTGCCAGCAGCGTTGGACAGGGATTTGACACTGAAGCTTTCTTT. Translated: CASSVGQGFDTEAFF.